A single sample is the source of the 21 T cell receptor beta chains below, sequenced in a study of T cell responses to AZD1222 COVID-19 vaccine. Measured with immunoSEQ multiplex PCR; TCRdb has only the in-frame clones, and not every one. The sample contains some 150,000 clones, roughly 90% of which appear only once. Sequences were derived from peripheral blood, sampled 28 days after the second AZD1222 dose. The receptors were gathered from an adult who received the AZD1222 COVID-19 vaccine.

The chain recombines TRBV5-1 with TRBJ1-2, with TRBD1 identical over 7 bases. Trimming took 2 bases from V and 0 from J; bases not matched to a gene: 10. This CDR3 has 17 amino acids. Germline values: CDR1 SGHRS, CDR2 YFSETQ. In DNA, the CDR3 is TGCGCCAGCAGCTTTGGACAGGCGCTAACCCCTAACTATGGCTACACCTTC. Amino acids: CASSFGQALTPNYGYTF.

The rearrangement joins TRBV27 to TRBJ1-2, with 10 bases fitting TRBD1. Germline CDR1 MNHEY, CDR2 SMNVEV (reference sequence). This CDR3 is 14 amino acids long. Trimming cost V 4 bases and J 8 bases; bases outside gene matches: 7. The CDR3 nucleotides are TGTGCCAGCAGTTCCAGACAGGGGGCGCGAGGCTACACCTTC. Translation: CASSSRQGARGYTF.

This clone was found once. This chain connects TRBV9 to TRBJ2-2; D remains unclear. Germline loops: CDR1 SGDLS, CDR2 YYNGEE. Trimming shortened V by 6 bases and J by 7 bases, and 16 bases separated the two germline ends. CDR3 size: 14 residues. CDR3 residues: CASNGDAALGELFF. In DNA form, the CDR3 reads TGTGCCAGCAATGGAGACGCGGCCCTCGGGGAGCTGTTTTTT. Combining the CDR3 with reference TRBV9 and TRBJ2-2 gives the whole variable domain DSGVTQTPKHLITATGQRVTLRCSPRSGDLSVYWYQQSLDQGLQFLIQYYNGEERAKGNILERFSAQQFPDLHSELNLSSLELGDSALYFCASNGDAALGELFFGEGSRLTVL.

The chain couples TRBV7-9 to TRBJ1-3, with D possibly being TRBD1 (6 bases). Germline loops: CDR1 SEHNR, CDR2 FQNEAQ (reference sequence). The CDR3 is 16 residues long. Trimming removed 1 base from V and 1 base from J, with 11 bases in between. The CDR3 region has the DNA TGTGCCAGCAGCTTAGAAGGGGGGCCTTCTGGAAACACCATATATTTT. It translates to CASSLEGGPSGNTIYF.

The V gene is TRBV4-2, the J gene TRBJ1-4; 8 bases match TRBD1. Germline V gene sequence: CDR1 LGHNA, CDR2 YNFKEQ. The junction had 10 bases not matched to a gene; V was cut back by 3 bases and J by 7 bases. The CDR3 sequence is 16 residues long. The CDR3 coding sequence is TGTGCCAGCAGCCAGGCCCGGACAGGGCCATTTGAAAAACTGTTTTTT. This translates into CASSQARTGPFEKLFF.

This clone was detected a few times. This chain uses TRBV5-6 with TRBJ1-2, with 8 bases matching TRBD1. V lost 4 bases to trimming and J lost 8 bases; unmatched junction nucleotides: 10. Germline CDR1 reads SGHDT; CDR2 reads YYEEEE. The CDR3 loop spans 14 amino acids. The DNA for the CDR3 is TGTGCCAGCAGCCTTCGGGACAGGCCGAGAGGCTACACCTTC. Its protein product is CASSLRDRPRGYTF.

The chain joins TRBV6-8 to TRBJ1-5; D might be TRBD1 (6 bases). The CDR3 is 18 amino acids. With 6 bases removed from V and 2 bases from J, the gap between germline ends came to 23 bases. Germline V gene data show CDR1 as MNHGY and CDR2 as SAAAGT. The CDR3 DNA follows: TGTGCCAGCAGGAGGTGCAGGGGCCGCGGAAGTGGCAATCAGCCCCAGCATTTT. As protein: CASRRCRGRGSGNQPQHF.

V usage is TRBV19 and J usage is TRBJ1-1; D may be TRBD1 (6 bases). Germline V gives CDR1 LNHDA, CDR2 SQIVND (reference sequence). The CDR3 is 15 residues long. The V end lost 10 bases, the J end lost 2 bases, and 20 bases lay between the germline ends. In nucleotides, the CDR3 is TGTGCCACATCTGAGTGGGGGCAAGCAAACACTGAAGCTTTCTTT. Protein: CATSEWGQANTEAFF. The full variable domain, its missing parts supplied by reference TRBV19 and TRBJ1-1, is DGGITQSPKYLFRKEGQNVTLSCEQNLNHDAMYWYRQDPGQGLRLIYYSQIVNDFQKGDIAEGYSVSREKKESFPLTVTSAQKNPTAFYLCATSEWGQANTEAFFGQGTRLTVV.

A few counts support this clone. The V and J genes are TRBV3-1 (or the pseudogene TRBV3-2) and TRBJ1-2, with TRBD1 as a possible D gene (6 bases). The V gene lost 4 bases and the J gene lost 7 bases, with 16 bases spanning the gap. CDR3 length: 14 residues. Germline V CDR1 and CDR2: LGHDT, YNNKEL (reference sequence). The CDR3 DNA follows: TGTGCCAGCAGCCCCTTTGAGGGGGGCGGTGGCTACACCTTC. It codes for CASSPFEGGGGYTF.

The chain employs TRBV9 and TRBJ2-7, with D tentatively TRBD1 (6 bases). The CDR3 has 17 residues. Trimming pared 4 bases from V and 4 bases from J, leaving 24 bases between. In germline, CDR1 is SGDLS, CDR2 YYNGEE. In DNA, the CDR3 is TGTGCCAGCAGCCCCACATTAACCGGGACAAGAGCATACGAGCAGTACTTC. The encoded protein is CASSPTLTGTRAYEQYF.

This chain links TRBV4-1 with TRBJ1-1; possible D gene TRBD1, 5 bases. Between the trimmed V and J ends, which lost 4 bases and 5 bases, there was a span of 11 bases. There are 13 residues in the CDR3. Germline loops: CDR1 MGHRA, CDR2 YSYEKL. The CDR3 nucleotides are TGCGCCAGCAGCCGCGTCGGGGGTACTGAAGCTTTCTTT. Translation gives CASSRVGGTEAFF.

V is TRBV20-1 and J is TRBJ1-6, with a tentative D call TRBD1 (6 bases). The CDR3 covers 14 residues. Germline assignment: CDR1 DFQATT and CDR2 SNEGSKA (reference sequence). Trimming cost V 3 bases and J 8 bases, with 14 bases left between them. The CDR3, as DNA: TGCAGTGCTAGTGGGGGGGCGGACTATTCACCCCTCCACTTT. Translation: CSASGGADYSPLHF.

The count of this clone is one. This chain uses TRBV15 with TRBJ2-2, with 8 nucleotides matching TRBD1. Germline CDR1 and CDR2: LNHNV and YYDKDF (reference sequence). The junction had 7 bases not matched to a gene; V was cut back by 2 bases and J by 5 bases. The CDR3 contains 16 residues. CDR3 loop: CATSRFGQGRTGELFF. DNA of the CDR3: TGTGCCACCAGCAGATTCGGACAGGGACGGACCGGGGAGCTGTTTTTT.

The chain is built from TRBV19 and TRBJ1-2, with a tentative D call TRBD1 (6 bases). Germline assignment: CDR1 LNHDA and CDR2 SQIVND (reference sequence). V was shortened by 6 bases and J by 7 bases, with 18 bases between the two germline ends. This CDR3 has 14 amino acids. In nucleotides, the CDR3 is TGTGCCAGTAGGGGGGGGAACAGGGTTTCTGGCTACACCTTC. Encoded protein: CASRGGNRVSGYTF.

V is TRBV12-3 or TRBV12-4 and J is TRBJ1-4; no firm D call. The CDR3 consists of 12 residues. Trimming took off 6 bases at V and 8 bases at J, with 10 bases between the two ends. The CDR3 coding sequence is TGTGCCAGCAGGGATAACTGGGAAAAACTGTTTTTT. Residues: CASRDNWEKLFF.

This clone came up a few times. V gene TRBV7-9 combines with J gene TRBJ1-2, with D unresolved. Germline V gives CDR1 SEHNR, CDR2 FQNEAQ (reference sequence). The CDR3 sequence is 16 residues long. V gave up 5 bases and J gave up 8 bases, with 24 bases separating them. The DNA of the CDR3 is TGTGCCAGCAGCCTGCTAAGGGATGTAGGAGTGAGCGGCTACACCTTC. Amino acid sequence: CASSLLRDVGVSGYTF.

This chain links TRBV3-1 (or the pseudogene TRBV3-2) with TRBJ1-2; 7 positions match TRBD1. The CDR3 is 16 amino acids. In germline, CDR1 is LGHDT, CDR2 YNNKEL (reference sequence). J lost 7 bases, V lost 3 bases, and 14 bases had no gene match. The CDR3 region is CASSQHRDRVGSGYTF. CDR3 coding DNA: TGTGCCAGCAGCCAGCACAGAGACAGGGTGGGGAGTGGCTACACCTTC.

The rearrangement links TRBV5-1 to TRBJ1-4; D is uncertain. The CDR3 sequence is 14 residues long. Per germline, CDR1 SGHRS and CDR2 YFSETQ. Trimming took off 4 bases at V and 0 bases at J, with 7 bases between the two ends. CDR3 DNA sequence: TGCGCCAGCAGCCCTGATACAACTAATGAAAAACTGTTTTTT. Translated, it gives CASSPDTTNEKLFF.

The chain links TRBV18 to TRBJ2-5; D remains ambiguous. CDR1 KGHSH and CDR2 LQKENI come from the germline V gene. CDR3 size: 14 residues. Between the trimmed V and J ends, which lost 5 bases and 1 base, there was a span of 11 bases. The CDR3 nucleotides read TGTGCCAGCTCAGACTCTGGGGTCCAAGAGACCCAGTACTTC. It codes for CASSDSGVQETQYF.

The chain is built from TRBV6-5 and TRBJ1-1, with D hard to call. The ends were cut back, 5 bases at V and 4 bases at J, with 17 bases in the middle. CDR1 is MNHEY and CDR2 is SVGAGI in the germline V gene. This CDR3 has 15 residues. This CDR3 reads CASSNYGLFPTEAFF. DNA of the CDR3: TGTGCCAGCAGTAACTACGGACTATTTCCCACTGAAGCTTTCTTT.

In this sample, this clone turned up once. The chain has TRBV4-3 and TRBJ1-6; TRBD1 aligns across 10 bases. Trimming cost V 1 base and J 5 bases; bases outside gene matches: 2. Germline CDR1 is LGHNA and CDR2 is YSLEER. The CDR3 consists of 16 residues. The CDR3 region is CASSQGTGGNNSPLHF. DNA for the CDR3: TGCGCCAGCAGCCAAGGGACAGGGGGTAATAATTCACCCCTCCACTTT.